Listed below are T cell receptor beta chains from one sample, sequenced in a study of spatial heterogeneity in lung cancer. TCRdb re-derived calls from the 5' RACE reads in MiXCR, one entry per CDR3 protein. The sample records around 70,000 distinct CDR3 sequences, about 8.2% being singletons. The sequences come from PBMCs, collected at follow-up. These receptors originate from a female donor with early-stage non-small cell lung cancer. Both conserved end residues are part of each CDR3. A D gene is named only where the DNA matches it firmly. Rows may omit the clone size; those that give it use once, few, many or a size class.

13,TRBJ1-1,TRBV7-3,many,-,CASSLSMNTEAFF,TGTGCCAGCAGCTTGAGCATGAACACTGAAGCTTTCTTT
14,TRBJ2-1,TRBV9,-,TRBD1,CASSIGTGENEQFF,TGTGCCAGCAGCATCGGGACAGGGGAAAATGAGCAGTTCTTC
13,TRBJ2-7,TRBV20-1,many,-,CSARDRSPYEQYF,TGCAGTGCTAGAGACAGGTCGCCCTACGAGCAGTACTTC
15,TRBJ2-1,TRBV7-2,-,TRBD2,CASSLSGRTYNEQFF,TGTGCCAGCAGCTTAAGCGGGAGGACCTACAATGAGCAGTTCTTC
16,TRBJ1-2,TRBV11-1,many,TRBD1,CASTRVSSTGEDGYTF,TGTGCCAGCACCCGGGTAAGCTCGACAGGGGAGGATGGCTACACCTTC
15,TRBJ2-1,TRBV9,-,-,CASSRTGTRGNEQFF,TGTGCCAGCAGCCGTACCGGGACTCGGGGGAATGAGCAGTTCTTC
13,TRBJ2-7,TRBV6-5,many,TRBD1,CASSPDRDYEQYF,TGTGCCAGCAGCCCGGACAGGGACTACGAGCAGTACTTC
15,TRBJ2-5,TRBV18,many,TRBD2,CASSPQASGQETQYF,TGTGCCAGCTCACCACAAGCTAGCGGACAAGAGACCCAGTACTTC
16,TRBJ2-1,TRBV3-1,-,TRBD2,CASSLVLAGGVNEQFF,TGTGCCAGCAGCCTCGTATTAGCGGGAGGCGTAAATGAGCAGTTCTTC
13,TRBJ1-1,TRBV20-1,many,-,CSAVPGGNTEAFF,TGCAGTGCTGTCCCGGGAGGGAACACTGAAGCTTTCTTT
14,TRBJ2-1,TRBV7-8,many,TRBD2,CASSLGGSGNEQFF,TGTGCCAGCAGCTTGGGCGGGAGCGGGAACGAGCAGTTCTTC
15,TRBJ1-3,TRBV9,few,-,CASSVGGTTGNTIYF,TGTGCCAGCAGCGTGGGAGGGACAACTGGAAACACCATATATTTT
19,TRBJ2-1,TRBV6-6,many,TRBD2,CASSRTTSGQGIVHNEQFF,TGTGCCAGCAGCCGTACTACTAGCGGGCAAGGCATAGTGCACAATGAGCAGTTCTTC
15,TRBJ2-3,TRBV5-1,many,TRBD2,CASSLESGRADTQYF,TGCGCCAGCAGCTTGGAATCCGGGAGGGCAGATACGCAGTATTTT
16,TRBJ1-2,TRBV20-1,many,TRBD1,CSAVQPGTGGLEGYTF,TGCAGTGCTGTACAACCCGGGACAGGGGGTTTGGAGGGCTACACCTTC
14,TRBJ2-1,TRBV29-1,-,TRBD2,CSVEPGGSRHEQFF,TGCAGCGTTGAGCCTGGCGGGAGTAGACATGAGCAGTTCTTC
13,TRBJ2-3,TRBV28,many,-,CASRSPGTDTQYF,TGTGCCAGCAGATCGCCCGGCACAGATACGCAGTATTTT
12,TRBJ2-7,TRBV20-1,few,-,CSAIGSAYEQYF,TGCAGTGCTATAGGATCAGCTTACGAGCAGTACTTC
16,TRBJ1-2,TRBV20-1,many,TRBD1,CSAKAWGQFSNYGYTF,TGCAGTGCTAAAGCGTGGGGACAGTTCTCCAACTATGGCTACACCTTC
15,TRBJ2-6,TRBV9,many,-,CASSVGSSGANVLTF,TGTGCCAGCAGCGTTGGTTCTTCTGGGGCCAACGTCCTGACTTTC
10,TRBJ1-2,TRBV9,many,-,CASSGNGYTF,TGTGCCAGCAGCGGTAATGGCTACACCTTC
14,TRBJ2-3,TRBV29-1,-,TRBD1,CSVVEGQITDTQYF,TGCAGCGTTGTAGAGGGACAGATCACAGATACGCAGTATTTT
15,TRBJ1-5,TRBV2,-,TRBD1,CASSGGDRSNQPQHF,TGTGCCAGCAGTGGGGGGGACAGGAGCAATCAGCCCCAGCATTTT
16,TRBJ2-1,TRBV12-3/TRBV12-4,-,TRBD2,CASSPIVSGRGNEQFF,TGTGCCAGCAGTCCGATTGTCAGCGGGAGGGGCAATGAGCAGTTCTTC
15,TRBJ2-7,TRBV18,-,TRBD1,CASSPTTGGFYEQYF,TGTGCCAGCTCACCCACGACAGGGGGCTTCTACGAGCAGTACTTC
15,TRBJ2-1,TRBV27,many,-,CASSPLLLGFGEQFF,TGTGCCAGCAGCCCACTTCTACTTGGGTTCGGTGAGCAGTTCTTC
16,TRBJ2-7,TRBV7-9,few,TRBD1,CASTYFPGQGLYEQYF,TGTGCCAGCACCTATTTCCCCGGACAGGGGCTCTACGAGCAGTACTTC
13,TRBJ2-1,TRBV5-4,few,-,CASSSSEYNEQFF,TGTGCCAGCAGCTCTAGCGAATACAATGAGCAGTTCTTC
14,TRBJ1-5,TRBV4-2,-,-,CASRQSGGNQPQHF,TGTGCCAGCAGACAGTCCGGTGGCAATCAGCCCCAGCATTTT
16,TRBJ2-4,TRBV19,many,-,CASSGLDARAKNIQYF,TGTGCCAGTAGTGGGTTGGACGCTAGAGCCAAAAACATTCAGTACTTC
14,TRBJ2-1,TRBV10-2,many,-,CASSVGAGYNEQFF,TGCGCCAGCAGTGTGGGAGCCGGCTACAATGAGCAGTTCTTC
15,TRBJ2-2,TRBV4-1,many,-,CASSQVRQGRGELFF,TGCGCCAGCAGCCAAGTTCGCCAGGGGCGCGGGGAGCTGTTTTTT
16,TRBJ1-5,TRBV24-1,-,TRBD1,CATSESDRESNQPQHF,TGTGCCACCAGTGAATCTGACAGGGAGAGCAATCAGCCCCAGCATTTT
15,TRBJ2-1,TRBV5-4,few,-,CASSLGSGNYNEQFF,TGTGCCAGCAGCTTGGGGAGCGGTAACTACAATGAGCAGTTCTTC
12,TRBJ2-2,TRBV29-1,many,-,CSVPSVSGELFF,TGCAGCGTACCCTCGGTGTCCGGGGAGCTGTTTTTT
13,TRBJ1-1,TRBV7-9,many,-,CASSLTTRGEAFF,TGTGCCAGCAGCCTGACAACCCGAGGAGAAGCTTTCTTT
17,TRBJ1-4,TRBV5-5,-,TRBD1,CASSRTGATATNEKLFF,TGTGCCAGCAGTCGGACAGGGGCAACAGCAACTAATGAAAAACTGTTTTTT
15,TRBJ2-1,TRBV24-1,few,-,CATSDARGSYNEQFF,TGTGCCACCAGCGATGCTAGGGGCTCCTACAATGAGCAGTTCTTC
12,TRBJ2-1,TRBV11-3,many,-,CASSLEGREQFF,TGTGCCAGCAGCTTAGAAGGGAGGGAGCAGTTCTTC
15,TRBJ2-3,TRBV29-1,few,TRBD2,CSVVGGRAGADTQYF,TGCAGCGTTGTTGGCGGGAGGGCCGGGGCAGATACGCAGTATTTT
13,TRBJ2-2,TRBV7-6,many,-,CASSPRPTGELFF,TGTGCCAGCAGCCCCCGTCCGACCGGGGAGCTGTTTTTT
13,TRBJ1-2,TRBV3-1,many,-,CASSQERAYGYTF,TGTGCCAGCAGCCAAGAACGTGCCTATGGCTACACCTTC
14,TRBJ2-1,TRBV7-2,many,TRBD2,CASSLVSGRIEQFF,TGTGCCAGCAGCTTAGTTAGCGGGAGAATCGAGCAGTTCTTC
15,TRBJ2-5,TRBV28,many,-,CASSFLEARQETQYF,TGTGCCAGCAGTTTTTTGGAGGCCCGCCAAGAGACCCAGTACTTC
14,TRBJ2-1,TRBV7-2,few,-,CASSVQTGNNEQFF,TGTGCCAGCAGCGTCCAGACTGGAAACAATGAGCAGTTCTTC
15,TRBJ2-3,TRBV10-3,many,-,CAISDASAEPGTQYF,TGTGCCATCAGTGATGCGTCAGCGGAACCTGGTACGCAGTATTTT
11,TRBJ1-2,TRBV3-1,-,-,CASSQVGGYTF,TGTGCCAGCAGCCAAGTCGGTGGCTACACCTTC
13,TRBJ1-2,TRBV29-1,many,TRBD1,CSVDADREEGYTF,TGCAGCGTTGATGCGGACAGGGAGGAAGGCTACACCTTC
15,TRBJ1-3,TRBV7-6,many,TRBD1,CASSSPRGPGNTIYF,TGTGCCAGCAGCTCCCCCAGGGGGCCTGGAAACACCATATATTTT
14,TRBJ2-3,TRBV10-3,-,TRBD1,CAIRGTGSWDTQYF,TGTGCCATCAGGGGGACAGGCTCATGGGATACGCAGTATTTT
14,TRBJ2-3,TRBV20-1,-,TRBD2,CSAGLAGSTDTQYF,TGCAGTGCCGGACTAGCGGGGTCCACAGATACGCAGTATTTT